These T cell receptor beta chains were read from a single sample in a study of blood T cell repertoires in COVID-19. Some clones are missing from TCRdb's copy, which holds only in-frame ones; the method was immunoSEQ multiplex PCR. The sample lists 200,000 to 300,000 clones; 70% to 90% were seen once. Sequenced: peripheral blood. Source of these receptors: a man between 18 and 29 years old with active or convalescent COVID-19. The CDR3 runs from the conserved cysteine through the conserved F or W. The D gene is left open where the match is weak. Size is omitted from some rows. Given values are once, few, many or a class for expanded clones.

TRBJ1-5	TRBV7-2	TRBD1	14	.	TGTGCCAGCAGCCTGACAGGGAGCAATCAGCCCCAGCATTTT	CASSLTGSNQPQHF
TRBJ2-1	TRBV6-2/TRBV6-3	.	16	.	TGTGCCAGCAGCCGACCTCTGTGGACTGAATACAATGAGCAGTTCTTC	CASSRPLWTEYNEQFF
TRBJ1-1	TRBV10-3	.	15	once	TGTGCCATCAGGGACAGCGGGAGGTGGAACACTGAAGCTTTCTTT	CAIRDSGRWNTEAFF
TRBJ2-7	TRBV11-2	TRBD2	15	.	TGTGCCAGCAGCTTAGGCCGCGGGAGGGGCTACGAGCAGTACTTC	CASSLGRGRGYEQYF
TRBJ2-2	TRBV11-3	.	13	.	TGTGCCAGCAGCCCGACAGGTCGCGGGGAGCTGTTTTTT	CASSPTGRGELFF
TRBJ1-1	TRBV7-9	.	13	once	TGTGCCACCCAGTTTACAGACAACACTGAAGCTTTCTTT	CATQFTDNTEAFF
TRBJ2-7	TRBV1	.	21	.	TGCACCAGCAGCCAAGCCAGCGGGAGGCCCCCCCCTTGGAAAAGCTCCTACGAGCAGTACTTC	CTSSQASGRPPPWKSSYEQYF
TRBJ2-7	TRBV6-5	.	13	.	TGTGCCAGCATTGGAGGCCCTTCCTACGAGCAGTACTTC	CASIGGPSYEQYF
TRBJ2-1	TRBV28	TRBD2	16	.	TGTGCCCATGGGGGACTAGCGGGAGGAACCTACAATGAGCAGTTCTTC	CAHGGLAGGTYNEQFF
TRBJ1-2	TRBV30	.	13	.	TGTGCCTGGAGTAGGGACTCCGTGGGTGGCTACACCTTC	CAWSRDSVGGYTF
TRBJ2-3	TRBV29-1	.	14	.	TGCAGCGTTAGCGGCGGAAGGGGGACAGATACGCAGTATTTT	CSVSGGRGTDTQYF
TRBJ2-3	TRBV6-2/TRBV6-3	TRBD2	15	once	TGTGCCAGCAGTTACCCGGGGGGGGACACAGATACGCAGTATTTT	CASSYPGGDTDTQYF
TRBJ2-1	TRBV28	.	12	once	TGTGCCAGCAGTCTTAGCTACAATGAGCAGTTCTTC	CASSLSYNEQFF
TRBJ2-2	TRBV28	.	13	.	TGTGCCAGCAGTTTTCAACAGACCGGGGAGCTGTTTTTT	CASSFQQTGELFF
TRBJ1-2	TRBV27	TRBD1	14	.	TGTGCCAGCACGCCCAGACAGGGGGCATATGGCTACACCTTC	CASTPRQGAYGYTF
TRBJ1-1	TRBV6-6	TRBD1	15	.	TGTGCCAGCAGTTTCAACTCGAGACAGGGACATGAAGCTTTCTTT	CASSFNSRQGHEAFF
TRBJ1-2	TRBV2	.	14	.	TGTGCCAGCAAGGGAGGTTTGTCTAACTATGGCTACACCTTC	CASKGGLSNYGYTF
TRBJ2-2	TRBV7-3	TRBD2	17	.	TGTGCCAGCAGCCCCCGAGGGGATAGCGGGAGAACCGGGGAGCTGTTTTTT	CASSPRGDSGRTGELFF
TRBJ1-1	TRBV10-2	.	14	.	TGCGCCAGCAGTGAGACGGAGGGCTACACTGAAGCTTTCTTT	CASSETEGYTEAFF
TRBJ2-1	TRBV6-2/TRBV6-3	.	14	.	TGTGCCAGCAGCGATACCCGGGACATCCTTGAGCAGTTCTTC	CASSDTRDILEQFF
TRBJ1-2	TRBV13	TRBD1	15	.	TGTGCCAGCAGCTTAAGAGGGGGCGTCAACTATGGCTACACCTTC	CASSLRGGVNYGYTF
TRBJ2-3	TRBV6-4	.	16	.	TGTGCCAGCAGTGACTCGACGTACGGAGACACAGATACGCAGTATTTT	CASSDSTYGDTDTQYF
TRBJ2-7	TRBV5-1	.	15	.	TGCGCCAGCAGCTTAGAACCCAACGCGGCTTACGAGCAGTACTTC	CASSLEPNAAYEQYF
TRBJ2-2	TRBV5-1	TRBD2	18	.	TGCGCCAGCAGCTTGGTTGCTAGCGGGGGGGCGAACACCGGGGAGCTGTTTTTT	CASSLVASGGANTGELFF
TRBJ2-2	TRBV2	.	16	.	TGTGCCAGCAGTGAATTCGTCGGGGGGAACACCGGGGAGCTGTTTTTT	CASSEFVGGNTGELFF
TRBJ2-5	TRBV4-3	TRBD2	17	.	TGCGCCAGCAGCCAAGAGTTCAGCGGGACCTACAAGATAACCCAGTACTTC	CASSQEFSGTYKITQYF